This TCR beta chain is from a study of OX40 agonist ivuxolimab in advanced cancers. Study information: Ivuxolimab, which is an agonistic anti-OX40 (CD134) antibody, was administered to the patients. Study-wide findings and caveats: The authors did not determine the antigen specificity of the expanded peripheral T cells. Certain nonresponding patients likewise had low normalized T-cell clonal expansion.

Clones were read by immunoSEQ multiplex PCR, and TCRdb kept only the in-frame ones, dropping some. This sample has more than 50,000 clones, with 84% found just once. Per the germline V gene, CDR1 is KGHSH and CDR2 is LQKENI. The CDR3 contains 14 residues. Trimming cost V 3 bases and J 7 bases; bases outside gene matches: 3. In regard to this clone: What it recognizes is unknown.

This sequence was found in an adult with an advanced solid tumor such as melanoma, head and neck, liver or kidney cancer. This chain uses TRBV18 with TRBJ1-4; the match to TRBD1 covers 9 bases. The sample here was CD4+ or CD8+ T cells sorted from blood, taken in a trial of the OX40 agonist ivuxolimab. CDR3 protein: CASSPDRGGEKLFF. The CDR3 DNA follows: TGTGCCAGCTCACCGGACAGGGGAGGTGAAAAACTGTTTTTT.